Shown below are 11 T cell receptor beta chains from a single sample sequenced in a study of T cell responses to AZD1222 COVID-19 vaccine. The repertoire was sequenced with immunoSEQ multiplex PCR; TCRdb's copy has only in-frame clones and lacks some. The sample includes approximately 260,000 clones, about 92% seen only once; the top ten take approximately 0.52%. The sample in question was peripheral blood, obtained on day 0 of AZD1222 vaccination. Source of these receptors: an adult in good health.

This sequence joins TRBV19 and TRBJ2-1; no clear D. Trimming took off 5 bases at V and 0 bases at J, with 11 bases between the two ends. Germline loops: CDR1 LNHDA, CDR2 SQIVND (reference sequence). CDR3 size: 15 residues. The CDR3 sequence is CASSSFLVSYNEQFF. The CDR3 DNA sequence: TGTGCCAGTAGTTCATTCCTGGTCTCCTACAATGAGCAGTTCTTC.

The chain employs TRBV4-1 and TRBJ1-3, with TRBD1 as a possible D gene (5 bases). CDR1 and CDR2 from the germline V gene are MGHRA and YSYEKL. V gave up 0 bases and J gave up 0 bases, with 9 bases separating them. This CDR3 spans 16 amino acids. CDR3 coding DNA: TGCGCCAGCAGCCAAGAAGACAGCAGCTCTGGAAACACCATATATTTT. It yields the protein CASSQEDSSSGNTIYF.

This sequence joins TRBV11-3 and TRBJ2-1; 10 bases fit TRBD2. CDR3 length equals 16 residues. J gave up 7 bases and V 2 bases, and 8 bases lay outside the gene matches. The germline CDR1 and CDR2 sequences are SGHNT and YENEEA. The CDR3 is CASSLSLAGASNEQFF. The CDR3 DNA reads TGTGCCAGCAGCTTAAGCCTAGCGGGAGCTTCGAATGAGCAGTTCTTC.

This chain uses TRBV4-2 with TRBJ2-1; D not certain. The CDR3 covers 13 residues. V was cut by 5 bases and J by 5 bases, with 10 bases left in between. Germline CDR1 reads LGHNA; CDR2 reads YNFKEQ. The CDR3, as DNA: TGTGCCAGCAGCAACCGCGGCAACAATGAGCAGTTCTTC. Translation: CASSNRGNNEQFF.

The chain joins TRBV14 to TRBJ1-2; D possibly corresponds to TRBD1 (6 bases). The CDR3 totals 14 residues. Trimming took off 4 bases at V and 3 bases at J, with 12 bases between the two ends. CDR1 is SGHDN and CDR2 is FVKESK in the germline V gene. The CDR3: CASSPDSLDYGYTF. CDR3 sequence (DNA): TGTGCCAGCAGCCCGGACAGCTTGGACTATGGCTACACCTTC.

The chain combines TRBV4-1 with TRBJ2-2; D is undetermined. Looked up from germline, CDR1 is MGHRA and CDR2 is YSYEKL. This CDR3 spans 15 amino acids. V was pared by 4 bases and J by 1 base, with 10 bases between. In DNA, the CDR3 is TGCGCCAGCAGCCCCTTGGGCCTGAACACCGGGGAGCTGTTTTTT. It translates to CASSPLGLNTGELFF.

Worth noting for this clone: Germline is not matched at one junction end, which may reflect a read error. The genes are TRBV5-1 and TRBJ1-3, with unresolved D. CDR1 SGHRS and CDR2 YFSETQ come from the germline V gene. The CDR3 length is 15 residues. CDR3 in amino acids: CASSLGSGSGNTIYF. The DNA for the CDR3 is TGCGCCAGCAGCTTGGGATCCGGCTCTGGTAACACCATATATTTT.

In its sample, this clone was seen once. The J gene is TRBJ1-2, the V gene TRBV20-1; D possibly corresponds to TRBD1 (5 bases). CDR3 size: 11 residues. The V gene's germline CDR1 is DFQATT and CDR2 SNEGSKA (reference sequence). V lost 1 base, J lost 10 bases, and 10 bases lay in between. This chain's CDR3 is CSARARGNYTF. The CDR3 bases are TGCAGTGCTAGAGCCCGGGGGAACTACACCTTC.

The chain couples TRBV28 to TRBJ2-7; no clear D. CDR1 is MDHEN and CDR2 is SYDVKM in the germline V gene. The CDR3 consists of 12 residues. V was trimmed by 5 bases and J by 6 bases, leaving 11 bases between them. In DNA, the CDR3 is TGTGCCAGCAGTCCCTTGGTGGCCGAGCAGTACTTC. Translating gives CASSPLVAEQYF.

The J gene is TRBJ2-1, the V gene TRBV7-2, with D possibly TRBD2 on 6 matching bases. The CDR3 is made up of 14 amino acids. Per germline, CDR1 SGHTA and CDR2 FQGNSA. V shed 6 bases and J shed 5 bases, with 14 bases lying between them. The CDR3 protein is CASRGLASHNEQFF. CDR3 nucleotide sequence: TGTGCCAGCAGGGGCCTAGCGTCCCACAATGAGCAGTTCTTC.

The chain joins TRBV7-9 to TRBJ2-1, with a tentative D call TRBD2 (6 bases). V was clipped by 5 bases and J by 0 bases, with 17 bases between them. The germline CDR1 and CDR2 sequences are SEHNR and FQNEAQ (reference sequence). The CDR3 totals 17 residues. The CDR3 nucleotides read TGTGCCAGCAGCCCAGGGCTAAAGACTAGCTCCTACAATGAGCAGTTCTTC. It specifies CASSPGLKTSSYNEQFF. Complete variable domain (other parts from reference TRBV7-9 and TRBJ2-1): DTGVSQNPRHKITKRGQNVTFRCDPISEHNRLYWYRQTLGQGPEFLTYFQNEAQLEKSRLLSDRFSAERPKGSFSTLEIQRTEQGDSAMYLCASSPGLKTSSYNEQFFGPGTRLTVL.